A single sample gave rise to the 23 T cell receptor beta chains below, sequenced in a study of shared clonotypes between healthy human individuals. Here immunoSEQ multiplex PCR was the method, and the copy in TCRdb shows in-frame clones only, minus some. Of about half a million clones in the sample, 75% to 80% were seen once. The sequenced sample was PBMCs. The receptors derive from a middle-aged woman in good health. Some clones in this sample may be carry-over from other donors' samples.

The chain joins TRBV2 to TRBJ2-4; no clear D gene. Per germline, CDR1 SNHLY and CDR2 FYNNEI. The CDR3 length is 14 residues. V was clipped by 4 bases and J by 0 bases, with 7 bases between them. CDR3 residues: CASSVYGAKNIQYF. CDR3 DNA: TGTGCCAGCAGTGTGTATGGAGCCAAAAACATTCAGTACTTC.

The V call is TRBV7-9, the J call TRBJ2-2; D assignment may be TRBD1 or TRBD2 (5 bases each). V lost 6 bases, J lost 1 base, and 18 bases lay in between. This CDR3 has 17 residues. Germline lookup yields CDR1 SEHNR and CDR2 FQNEAQ (reference sequence). CDR3 sequence (DNA): TGTGCCAGCAGGTTGGGCCCGGGACGCCGGAACACCGGGGAGCTGTTTTTT. Residues: CASRLGPGRRNTGELFF.

The chain recombines TRBV7-9 with TRBJ2-3, with 8 bases fitting TRBD2. V shed 2 bases and J 2 bases; nucleotides not matched to a gene: 6. Germline-derived CDR1 and CDR2 are SEHNR and FQNEAQ (reference sequence). The CDR3 is made up of 16 amino acids. This CDR3 is CASSLLAGMVTDTQYF. The CDR3 DNA reads as TGTGCCAGCAGCTTATTAGCGGGAATGGTCACAGATACGCAGTATTTT.

As regards this clone: A far larger clone lies a single base away; this is likely a read error. This sample also contains other DNA sequences that code for the same CDR3. The chain uses TRBV5-1 and TRBJ1-1; 8 bases fit TRBD1. The CDR3 is made up of 13 amino acids. Germline V lookup: CDR1 SGHRS, CDR2 YFSETQ. The CDR3 coding sequence is TGCGCCAGCAGCCCAAGGACAGGGACTGAAGCCTTCTTT. Translated: CASSPRTGTEAFF.

The chain is built from TRBV10-3 and TRBJ2-5; no firm D call. Per the germline V gene, CDR1 is ENHRY and CDR2 is SYGVKD. CDR3 size: 11 residues. The V gene lost 9 bases and the J gene lost 3 bases, with 8 bases spanning the gap. As DNA, the CDR3 is TGTGCCATGCCGTCTAAAGAGACCCAGTACTTC. The encoded protein is CAMPSKETQYF.

Turning to this clone: The identical CDR3 is also encoded by other nucleotide sequences in the sample. The chain combines TRBV28 with TRBJ2-7; no clear D gene. This CDR3 contains 11 residues. CDR1 is MDHEN and CDR2 is SYDVKM in the germline V gene. V lost 5 bases and J lost 7, with 9 bases in between. CDR3 DNA: TGTGCCAGCAGTCTCCTAGGGGAGCAGTACTTC. Translated: CASSLLGEQYF.

The chain couples TRBV5-1 to TRBJ2-7; a weak D match, TRBD1 (6 bases). From germline, CDR1 is SGHRS and CDR2 YFSETQ. The CDR3 covers 14 residues. Between the trimmed V and J ends, which lost 0 bases and 7 bases, there was a span of 14 bases. The CDR3 region has the DNA TGCGCCAGCAGCTTGGCCGTGGGGGCGTGGGAGCAGTACTTC. Translation gives CASSLAVGAWEQYF.

This clone was detected many times. Other nucleotide sequences from this sample produce the same CDR3. The chain carries TRBV12-5 and TRBJ2-5, with TRBD1 identical over 9 bases. The CDR3 loop spans 14 amino acids. J lost 5 bases, V lost 7 bases, and 8 bases had no gene match. Germline lookup yields CDR1 LGHNT and CDR2 FRNRAP. The CDR3 DNA follows: TGTGCTAGTGCCCCCAGGACAGGGGCCGAGACCCAGTACTTC. This sequence encodes CASAPRTGAETQYF.

This clone has more than one count but fewer than ten. This specimen includes other DNA sequences encoding the same CDR3. The chain uses TRBV7-9 and TRBJ2-3; D possibly corresponds to TRBD2 (6 bases). The CDR3 runs 15 residues. Trimming removed 4 bases from V and 1 base from J, with 12 bases in between. Germline values: CDR1 SEHNR, CDR2 FQNEAQ (reference sequence). The CDR3 bases are TGTGCCAGCAGCTCTGCGCGGGGTGGCACAGATACGCAGTATTTT. It translates to CASSSARGGTDTQYF.

V usage is TRBV4-1 and J usage is TRBJ1-4; D call uncertain. The CDR3 contains 15 residues. CDR1 and CDR2 from the germline V gene are MGHRA and YSYEKL. V was clipped by 4 bases and J by 5 bases, with 14 bases between them. The CDR3 DNA follows: TGCGCCAGCAGCCTCCTCTCCCCAGGAAATGAAAAACTGTTTTTT. Translation: CASSLLSPGNEKLFF.

This clone was seen a single time. The chain couples TRBV2 to TRBJ2-3, with 7 nucleotides matching TRBD1. Germline V gives CDR1 SNHLY, CDR2 FYNNEI. The CDR3 runs 15 residues. After removal of 6 bases from V and 5 bases from J, the junction contained 11 bases not matched to a gene. CDR3 loop: CASSATGNQGDTQYF. The CDR3 coding sequence is TGTGCCAGCAGCGCGACAGGGAATCAAGGAGATACGCAGTATTTT.

This sequence joins TRBV7-7 and TRBJ2-2; a weak D match, TRBD1 (5 bases). The germline gives CDR1 SSHAT, CDR2 FNYEAQ (reference sequence). This CDR3 has 14 residues. With 5 bases removed from V and 1 base from J, the gap between germline ends came to 8 bases. The CDR3 bases are TGTGCCAGCAGCCCTACAGGGAACACCGGGGAGCTGTTTTTT. This encodes CASSPTGNTGELFF.

The chain recombines TRBV5-1 with TRBJ2-7; 7 bases fit TRBD1. Germline values: CDR1 SGHRS, CDR2 YFSETQ. The CDR3 is made up of 12 amino acids. J was trimmed by 6 bases and V by 3 bases; bases with no gene match: 3. CDR3 in amino acids: CASSSRDSEQYF. The CDR3 DNA sequence: TGCGCCAGCAGCTCTAGGGACAGCGAGCAGTACTTC.

This chain links TRBV7-8 with TRBJ1-5; a possible D gene is TRBD1 (5 bases). Trimming shortened V by 0 bases and J by 6 bases, and 12 bases separated the two germline ends. Per germline, CDR1 SGHVS and CDR2 FQNEAQ. CDR3 length: 15 amino acids. In DNA form, the CDR3 reads TGTGCCAGCAGCTTAGCGATAGTGGGGGTTCAGCCCCAGCATTTT. Translating gives CASSLAIVGVQPQHF.

Only a few counts were recorded for this clone. This sequence is one base from a far larger clone and is likely a read error. Other DNA sequences in the sample encode the same CDR3. The chain combines TRBV27 with TRBJ2-7, with D perhaps being TRBD1 or TRBD2 (5 bases each). The germline CDR1 and CDR2 sequences are MNHEY and SMNVEV (reference sequence). The V end was cut by 6 bases, the J end by 5 bases, with 11 bases between. The CDR3 has 12 residues. CDR3 DNA: TGTGCCAGCAGCTTCGGGACCCACGAGCAGTACTTC. Its translation: CASSFGTHEQYF.

The rearrangement links TRBV7-9 to TRBJ2-5; D uncertain. Germline CDR1 SEHNR, CDR2 FQNEAQ (reference sequence). The CDR3 has 14 amino acids. V dropped 1 base and J dropped 5 bases, with 11 bases sitting between them. For the CDR3, the DNA is TGTGCCAGCAGCTTAGGGGTCAGTGGGGAGACCCAGTACTTC. Translation gives CASSLGVSGETQYF.

This sequence joins TRBV7-9 and TRBJ2-7, with a weak D call TRBD1 (6 bases). This CDR3 spans 14 amino acids. V lost 5 bases to trimming and J lost 0 bases, with 11 bases between them. Germline CDR1 and CDR2: SEHNR and FQNEAQ (reference sequence). The CDR3: CASSLRDNSYEQYF. In DNA form, the CDR3 reads TGTGCCAGCAGCCTCCGGGACAACTCCTACGAGCAGTACTTC.

This chain uses TRBV5-6 with TRBJ2-3; D is undetermined. Germline lookup yields CDR1 SGHDT and CDR2 YYEEEE. The CDR3 loop spans 14 amino acids. Trimming removed 0 bases from V and 2 bases from J, with 7 bases in between. DNA for the CDR3: TGTGCCAGCAGCTTGGGGCAGACCACAGATACGCAGTATTTT. Translated: CASSLGQTTDTQYF.

The chain uses TRBV28 and TRBJ2-3; D gene uncertain. Per the germline V gene, CDR1 is MDHEN and CDR2 is SYDVKM. The CDR3 is made up of 14 amino acids. Deletions cut 5 bases from V and 3 bases from J, with 12 bases between. The CDR3 protein is CASSPPARTDTQYF. CDR3 coding DNA: TGTGCCAGCAGTCCTCCCGCGAGGACAGATACGCAGTATTTT. Complete variable domain (other parts from reference TRBV28 and TRBJ2-3): DVKVTQSSRYLVKRTGEKVFLECVQDMDHENMFWYRQDPGLGLRLIYFSYDVKMKEKGDIPEGYSVSREKKERFSLILESASTNQTSMYLCASSPPARTDTQYFGPGTRLTVL.

To note about this clone: A far larger clone differs by one base, so this is likely a read error. The CDR3 is CSVEMGGTRRFF. The CDR3 nucleotides read TGCAGCGTTGAGATGGGCGGGACTAGAAGGTTCTTC. The J gene is TRBJ2-1, the V gene TRBV29-1, with 8 bases matching TRBD2. The ends lost 3 bases at V and 15 bases at J; junction bases unmatched: 10. This CDR3 is built from 12 residues. Germline V gives CDR1 SQVTM, CDR2 ANQGSEA.

Points on this clone: The same CDR3 also results from other DNA sequences found in this sample. This chain connects TRBV4-3 to TRBJ2-2; D may be TRBD1 or TRBD2 (5 bases each). The CDR3 totals 15 residues. The V gene's germline CDR1 is LGHNA and CDR2 YSLEER. V shed 0 bases and J shed 4 bases, with 9 bases lying between them. The chain's CDR3 is CASSQERGSTGELFF. CDR3 DNA: TGCGCCAGCAGCCAAGAGAGGGGATCCACCGGGGAGCTGTTTTTT.

In its sample, this clone was seen once. The chain couples TRBV5-4 to TRBJ2-1; D could derive from TRBD1 or TRBD2 (5 bases each). Trimming took 5 bases from V and 5 from J, leaving 14 bases between them. The CDR3 has 14 amino acids. The germline V gene has CDR1 SGHNT and CDR2 YYREEE (reference sequence). The CDR3 DNA is TGTGCCAGCAGAGGGACGGCTTCTCACAATGAGCAGTTCTTC. Protein: CASRGTASHNEQFF. The variable domain in full, with the rest retrieved from reference TRBV5-4 and TRBJ2-1, is ETGVTQSPTHLIKTRGQQVTLRCSSQSGHNTVSWYQQALGQGPQFIFQYYREEENGRGNFPPRFSGLQFPNYSSELNVNALELDDSALYLCASRGTASHNEQFFGPGTRLTVL.

The chain recombines TRBV7-2 with TRBJ1-1; TRBD1 matches 9 bases. Unmatched junction bases numbered 9, after V lost 5 bases and J lost 2 bases. The CDR3 has 16 residues. Germline loops: CDR1 SGHTA, CDR2 FQGNSA. CDR3 DNA: TGTGCCAGCAGCCCTCCCGGGACAGGGTTCAACACTGAAGCTTTCTTT. Protein product: CASSPPGTGFNTEAFF.